Listed below are T cell receptor beta chains from one sample, sequenced in a study of blood T cell repertoires in COVID-19. The repertoire was sequenced with immunoSEQ multiplex PCR; TCRdb's copy has only in-frame clones and lacks some. The sample records 180,000 or so clones, roughly 80% being singletons. Material for sequencing was peripheral blood. These receptors were taken from a man in his fifties who had recovered from COVID-19. Each CDR3 is given with its conserved first and last residue. The D gene is left open where the match is weak. Clone size appears in some rows only: once, few, many, or a class for an expanded clone.

d_call j_call v_call clone_size cdr3_length cdr3_nt cdr3_aa
TRBD1 TRBJ2-5 TRBV18 few 14 TGTGCCAGCTCACCCAACAGGGGCCAAGAGACCCAGTACTTC CASSPNRGQETQYF
. TRBJ2-7 TRBV27 . 15 TGTGCCAGCAGTTGGTCCGGAACAGGGAACTACGAGCAGTACTTC CASSWSGTGNYEQYF
TRBD2 TRBJ2-7 TRBV18 . 15 TGTGCCAGCTCACCTACTGGACTAGCGGGAGACGAGCAGTACTTC CASSPTGLAGDEQYF
. TRBJ2-7 TRBV21-1 . 17 TGTGCCAGCAGCAACTCCTTGGACAGGCCTAATCGCGACGAGCAGTACTTC CASSNSLDRPNRDEQYF
. TRBJ2-7 TRBV11-2 . 14 TGTGCCAGCAGCCCTAGTCGGTTTCAGCACGAGCAGTACTTC CASSPSRFQHEQYF
. TRBJ1-3 TRBV29-1 . 14 TGCAGCGTGGGAAAGTCAGGGTCTGGAAACACCATATATTTT CSVGKSGSGNTIYF
TRBD2 TRBJ2-3 TRBV15 . 18 TGTGCCACCAGCAGAGGGATGGGACTAGCGGGAGGTGCAGATACGCAGTATTTT CATSRGMGLAGGADTQYF
TRBD2 TRBJ2-1 TRBV7-3 . 18 TGTGCCAGCAGCTTAAACCCTCTCTGGCGGGAGGGCCCTAATGAGCAGTTCTTC CASSLNPLWREGPNEQFF
TRBD1 TRBJ1-5 TRBV6-6 . 16 TGTGCCAGCAGTAAACGACAGGGGGCAGGCAATCAGCCCCAGCATTTT CASSKRQGAGNQPQHF
. TRBJ1-1 TRBV5-1 many 17 TGCGCCAGCAGCTTGCCCAAAACGGGCGGGGGGCAGACTGAAGCTTTCTTT CASSLPKTGGGQTEAFF
TRBD2 TRBJ2-3 TRBV18 . 17 TGTGCCAGCTCACTCTTAGCGGGATCCCGTAGCACAGATACGCAGTATTTT CASSLLAGSRSTDTQYF
TRBD2 TRBJ2-5 TRBV2 . 15 TGTGCCAGCGGGGTGGGTCTAGCGGTCCAAGAGACCCAGTACTTC CASGVGLAVQETQYF
TRBD1 TRBJ2-7 TRBV27 . 15 TGTGCCAGCAGACAACCGGGACAGGGGGCGTACGAGCAGTACTTC CASRQPGQGAYEQYF
TRBD1 TRBJ1-4 TRBV27 . 15 TGTGCCAGCAGTCTGACAGGGGGAAGAAGTGAAAAACTGTTTTTT CASSLTGGRSEKLFF
TRBD1 TRBJ2-1 TRBV28 once 16 TGTGCCAGCAAGGGGCAGGGGGCTAGTTTTTATAATGAGCAGTTCTTC CASKGQGASFYNEQFF
TRBD2 TRBJ2-7 TRBV19 . 15 TGTGCCAGTAGTTCGACTAGCGGGGGAGCCTACGAGCAGTACTTC CASSSTSGGAYEQYF
. TRBJ2-3 TRBV11-3 . 15 TGTGCCAGCAGCCCTCGATCGGGGGACACAGATACGCAGTATTTT CASSPRSGDTDTQYF
TRBD2 TRBJ2-1 TRBV28 . 16 TGTGCCAGCAGTCGCACACCTAGCGGGAGTCGCAATGAGCAGTTCTTC CASSRTPSGSRNEQFF
. TRBJ2-1 TRBV18 . 11 TGTGCCAGCTCCCCCGGCAATGAGCAGTTCTTC CASSPGNEQFF
. TRBJ1-3 TRBV6-5 once 15 TGTGCCAGCAGTTCTCGACTTTTCTCTGGAAACACCATATATTTT CASSSRLFSGNTIYF
. TRBJ1-1 TRBV6-5 . 15 TGTGCCAGCAGTTACTCCTTGTCCAGGAACACTGAAGCTTTCTTT CASSYSLSRNTEAFF
TRBD1 TRBJ2-1 TRBV30 . 16 TGTGCCTGGAGTTCCCCCGGGACAGGGTCCTACAATGAGCAGTTCTTC CAWSSPGTGSYNEQFF
. TRBJ2-7 TRBV6-5 . 15 TGTGCCAGCAGTTACTCGAACGACAGACCGTCGGTGCAGTACTTC CASSYSNDRPSVQYF
TRBD1 TRBJ1-1 TRBV28 . 17 TGTGCCAGCACCCCGGACAGGGGGCTTAGCCTGAACACTGAAGCTTTCTTT CASTPDRGLSLNTEAFF
. TRBJ2-3 TRBV28 . 15 TGTGCCAGCCCAAAGGTCAGGGGGGTAACAGATACGCAGTATTTT CASPKVRGVTDTQYF
. TRBJ2-2 TRBV19 few 15 TGTGCCAGTAGCCAAGGGGATAGGAACACCGGGGAGCTGTTTTTT CASSQGDRNTGELFF
. TRBJ2-1 TRBV27 . 12 TGTGCCAGCAGTCCCAGGGGGGCTGGGCCGTTCTTC CASSPRGAGPFF
. TRBJ2-7 TRBV6-5 . 15 TGTGCCAGCAGTTACTCTTTTTGGGACACTTACGAGCAGTACTTC CASSYSFWDTYEQYF
TRBD1 TRBJ2-7 TRBV15 . 16 TGTGCCACCAGCAGAGACCTGACAGGGGGCCGAAGCGAGCAGTACTTC CATSRDLTGGRSEQYF
. TRBJ2-1 TRBV5-1 . 14 TGCGCCAGCAGCTTGCCAGGGGTCTACAATGAGCAGTTCTTC CASSLPGVYNEQFF
TRBD1 TRBJ2-1 TRBV19 few 14 TGTGCCAGTAGTAGGTTGACAGGGCCCAATGAGCAGTTCTTC CASSRLTGPNEQFF
. TRBJ1-5 TRBV10-3 . 17 TGTGCCATCAGTGAGTCGTCGCTGCGGGGTAGCAATCAGCCCCAGCATTTT CAISESSLRGSNQPQHF
. TRBJ2-3 TRBV9 . 14 TGTGCCAGCAGCGGGGGGGGGCACACAGATACGCAGTATTTT CASSGGGHTDTQYF
. TRBJ2-7 TRBV7-9 . 11 TGTGCCAGCAGCTTTTTCGGCGAGCAGTACTTC CASSFFGEQYF
TRBD1 TRBJ1-2 TRBV28 . 13 TGTGCCAGCAACTTTTTGGGGACAGGGAGCTACACCTTC CASNFLGTGSYTF
. TRBJ1-2 TRBV29-1 . 12 TGCAGCGTTACCACAGGGAACTATGGCTACACCTTC CSVTTGNYGYTF
TRBD1 TRBJ1-2 TRBV5-1 . 18 TGCGCCAGCAGCCTTTGGAGGCCAACGGGACAGGGGAACTATGGCTACACCTTC CASSLWRPTGQGNYGYTF
TRBD1 TRBJ1-2 TRBV19 . 15 TGTGCCAGTAGTAGAATACAGGGGGTCAACTATGGCTACACCTTC CASSRIQGVNYGYTF
TRBD1 TRBJ1-5 TRBV2 . 15 TGTGCCAGCAGTGGTCGGACAGGGAGAGGCCAGCCCCAGCATTTT CASSGRTGRGQPQHF
TRBD1 TRBJ2-1 TRBV19 . 16 TGTGCCAGTAGTATCTTTCGGACAGGGGGGGACAATGAGCAGTTCTTC CASSIFRTGGDNEQFF
TRBD2 TRBJ2-7 TRBV7-2 . 18 TGTGCCAGCAGTCCTGCTACTAGCGGGAGTTCCATCACCTACGAGCAGTACTTC CASSPATSGSSITYEQYF
. TRBJ2-3 TRBV6-1 . 12 TGTGCCAGCAGTGAGAGGTGGGATACGCAGTATTTT CASSERWDTQYF